A single sample is the source of the 10 T cell receptor beta chains below, sequenced in a study of blood T cell repertoires in COVID-19. TCRdb's table, derived via immunoSEQ multiplex PCR, lists solely in-frame clones and lacks some. The data hold roughly 220,000 clones, with 75% to 90% observed a single time. Sequenced: PBMCs or T cells enriched from blood (not recorded which). The receptors stem from a woman aged 35 to 49 with acute COVID-19.

The chain carries TRBV7-7 and TRBJ2-2, with D uncertain. Germline V CDR1 and CDR2: SSHAT, FNYEAQ (reference sequence). The V and J ends lost 1 base and 9 bases respectively, with 9 bases between them. This CDR3 comprises 13 residues. CDR3 region: CASSLDAARELFF. The CDR3 bases are TGTGCCAGCAGCTTAGATGCGGCGAGGGAGCTGTTTTTT.

This chain connects TRBV19 to TRBJ2-4, with TRBD1 identical over 7 bases. The V gene's germline CDR1 is LNHDA and CDR2 SQIVND (reference sequence). Trimming removed 5 bases from V and 0 bases from J; junction bases left unmatched: 7. CDR3 length: 16 amino acids. The CDR3 sequence: CASSGGQRVAKNIQYF. As DNA, the CDR3 is TGTGCCAGTAGTGGGGGACAGAGAGTAGCCAAAAACATTCAGTACTTC.

The rearrangement links TRBV10-2 to TRBJ1-5; the D is unclear. This CDR3 is built from 13 residues. The germline gives CDR1 WSHSY, CDR2 SAAADI. The V end lost 2 bases, the J end lost 2 bases, and 4 bases lay between the germline ends. The CDR3 region has the DNA TGCGCCAGCAGTGAGCCCGGCAATCAGCCCCAGCATTTT. Translation gives CASSEPGNQPQHF.

The chain couples TRBV6-2 or TRBV6-3 to TRBJ1-1; D is undetermined. Per the germline V gene, CDR1 is MNHEY and CDR2 is SVGEGT. The germline V and J ends were trimmed by 0 bases and 1 base, with 15 bases remaining between them. The CDR3 loop spans 17 amino acids. CDR3 protein: CASSYSRWRKKNTEAFF. The CDR3 DNA reads TGTGCCAGCAGTTACTCGAGGTGGCGGAAAAAGAACACTGAAGCTTTCTTT.

This clone was found many times. The CDR3 DNA follows: TGTGCCAGCAGCATACAGGGGATTGGTGAGCAGTTCTTC. This translates into CASSIQGIGEQFF. V is TRBV7-2 and J is TRBJ2-1, with 7 bases identical to TRBD1. The trim removed 5 bases at V and 9 bases at J, leaving 7 bases unmatched. There are 13 residues in the CDR3. Germline lookup yields CDR1 SGHTA and CDR2 FQGNSA.

V usage is TRBV10-3 and J usage is TRBJ1-1; 7 nucleotides agree with TRBD1. V was pared by 8 bases and J by 0 bases, with 3 bases of the junction left unmatched. Germline values: CDR1 ENHRY, CDR2 SYGVKD. This CDR3 has 13 residues. The CDR3 sequence: CAISDRVNTEAFF. The DNA of the CDR3 is TGTGCCATCTCAGACAGGGTGAACACTGAAGCTTTCTTT.

This clone was detected only a few times. This chain uses TRBV5-4 with TRBJ2-2; D uncertain. V shed 2 bases and J shed 6 bases, with 5 bases lying between them. This CDR3 has 12 amino acids. Germline V CDR1 and CDR2: SGHNT, YYREEE (reference sequence). CDR3: CASSLSPGELFF. In DNA, the CDR3 is TGTGCCAGCAGCTTAAGCCCCGGGGAGCTGTTTTTT.

V gene TRBV19 combines with J gene TRBJ2-2, with D possibly TRBD1 on 5 matching bases. Trimming pared 4 bases from V and 2 bases from J, leaving 11 bases between. Germline V gene sequence: CDR1 LNHDA, CDR2 SQIVND (reference sequence). This CDR3 has 15 residues. CDR3 protein: CASSTDRINTGELFF. The CDR3 nucleotides are TGTGCCAGTAGTACCGACAGAATTAACACCGGGGAGCTGTTTTTT.

V usage is TRBV6-5 and J usage is TRBJ1-5; TRBD1 matches 7 bases. Germline V gene data show CDR1 as MNHEY and CDR2 as SVGAGI. There are 15 residues in the CDR3. V lost 6 bases, J lost 4 bases, and 9 bases stayed unmatched. CDR3 region: CASRETQGWNQPQHF. CDR3 in DNA: TGTGCCAGCAGGGAGACACAGGGGTGGAATCAGCCCCAGCATTTT.

This chain links TRBV13 with TRBJ2-3, with 12 bases aligning to TRBD2. The germline V gene has CDR1 PRHDT and CDR2 FYEKMQ (reference sequence). CDR3 length equals 19 residues. V was clipped by 5 bases and J by 0 bases; unmatched bases: 12. The CDR3 region is CASSIRTSGGFLSTDTQYF. CDR3 DNA sequence: TGTGCCAGCAGCATAAGAACTAGCGGGGGGTTCCTTAGCACAGATACGCAGTATTTT.